This T cell receptor (beta chain) was documented in a study of T cell responses to AZD1222 COVID-19 vaccine. Across the whole study: Some second doses came at about 4 weeks and others at about 12 weeks; these were pooled. The study's findings and limits: Mostly white British, mostly female donors; authors suggested clonal diversity may be underestimated.

About this clone: Its antigen is unknown.

The V and J ends lost 4 bases and 3 bases, in that order; junction bases with no gene match: 6. There are 15 residues in the CDR3. Germline values: CDR1 SNHLY, CDR2 FYNNEI. TCRdb's copy holds only in-frame clones and misses some; the assay was immunoSEQ multiplex PCR. Of approximately 80,000 clones in the sample, about 90% were seen once. This clonotype was sampled from an adult in good health. This chain uses TRBV2 with TRBJ1-5, with 7 bases lining up with TRBD1. This material consisted of peripheral blood, taken on day 0 of AZD1222 vaccination. CDR3 residues: CASSATGVNNQPQHF. The DNA of the CDR3 is TGTGCCAGCAGTGCAACAGGGGTAAACAATCAGCCCCAGCATTTT.